What follows are 18 T cell receptor beta chains derived from one specimen sequenced in a study of identical twins. TCRdb ran MiXCR on the 5' RACE reads and lists one entry per CDR3 protein. The sample consists of 200,000 or so distinct CDR3 sequences, around a sixth of them appearing once. These data are also associated with another study on T cells expressing NK-cell markers.

Input material: CD8+ T cells sorted from blood. The receptors stem from a young woman in good health.

This clonotype was counted a few times. This chain joins TRBV9 and TRBJ2-7, with D possibly being TRBD1 or TRBD2 (5 bases each). The germline V and J ends were trimmed by 3 bases and 0 bases, with 10 bases remaining between them. The CDR3 totals 14 residues. From germline, CDR1 is SGDLS and CDR2 YYNGEE. The DNA for the CDR3 is TGTGCCAGCAGCGAGTGGGACGGCTCCTACGAGCAGTACTTC. Translated: CASSEWDGSYEQYF.

J is TRBJ2-3 and V is TRBV15; tentatively, D is TRBD2 (6 bases). The CDR3 is made up of 16 amino acids. Trimming left V 3 bases short and J 3 bases short, with 16 bases between. Germline V CDR1 and CDR2: LNHNV, YYDKDF (reference sequence). CDR3 loop: CATSSPPGVGTDTQYF. The CDR3 region has the DNA TGTGCCACCAGCAGCCCCCCGGGGGTGGGGACAGATACGCAGTATTTT. Variable domain in full (rest from reference TRBV15 and TRBJ2-3): DAMVIQNPRYQVTQFGKPVTLSCSQTLNHNVMYWYQQKSSQAPKLLFHYYDKDFNNEADTPDNFQSRRPNTSFCFLDIRSPGLGDTAMYLCATSSPPGVGTDTQYFGPGTRLTVL.

This clonotype has just a few counts. This sequence joins TRBV10-3 and TRBJ1-3; 7 bases match TRBD1. CDR3 length: 12 amino acids. V was pared by 10 bases and J by 4 bases, with 4 bases of the junction left unmatched. Germline V lookup: CDR1 ENHRY, CDR2 SYGVKD. The CDR3 DNA follows: TGTGCCACCCAGGGGGACGGAAACACCATATATTTT. Translation gives CATQGDGNTIYF.

V usage is TRBV19 and J usage is TRBJ2-3; D perhaps matches TRBD2 (6 bases). V shed 3 bases and J shed 2 bases, with 12 bases lying between them. The CDR3 runs to 15 residues. The germline gives CDR1 LNHDA, CDR2 SQIVND (reference sequence). CDR3 DNA: TGTGCCAGTAGTATGGCGGGGTGGGCCACAGATACGCAGTATTTT. It is translated as CASSMAGWATDTQYF. Full variable domain (rest looked up from reference TRBV19 and TRBJ2-3): DGGITQSPKYLFRKEGQNVTLSCEQNLNHDAMYWYRQDPGQGLRLIYYSQIVNDFQKGDIAEGYSVSREKKESFPLTVTSAQKNPTAFYLCASSMAGWATDTQYFGPGTRLTVL.

This clonotype was recorded a few times. The chain combines TRBV2 with TRBJ2-1; unclear D gene. Germline V lookup: CDR1 SNHLY, CDR2 FYNNEI. Trimming cost V 0 bases and J 1 base, with 7 bases left between them. The CDR3 covers 15 residues. CDR3 amino acids: CASSEARVSYNEQFF. The CDR3 DNA reads TGTGCCAGCAGTGAAGCCCGGGTTTCCTACAATGAGCAGTTCTTC.

This chain connects TRBV7-9 to TRBJ2-1; 10 positions match TRBD1. V gave up 5 bases and J gave up 4 bases; unmatched junction bases: 8. The germline V gene encodes CDR1 SEHNR and CDR2 FQNEAQ (reference sequence). There are 16 residues in the CDR3. The CDR3 region has the DNA TGTGCCAGCAGCATGCCAGGACAGGGGGTTTACAATGAGCAGTTCTTC. It is translated as CASSMPGQGVYNEQFF.

There are a few counts of this clonotype. The CDR3 nucleotides are TGTGCCAGCAGTTCGTGGGCCGATAACTATGGCTACACCTTC. Its translation is CASSSWADNYGYTF. The V and J genes are TRBV6-5 and TRBJ1-2; D remains unclear. The CDR3 runs 14 residues. Germline CDR1 reads MNHEY; CDR2 reads SVGAGI. V dropped 4 bases and J dropped 1 base, with 10 bases sitting between them.

The rearrangement uses TRBV5-4 and TRBJ2-2, with D hard to call. Trimming took off 3 bases at V and 9 bases at J, with 6 bases between the two ends. CDR1 and CDR2 from the germline V gene are SGHNT and YYREEE (reference sequence). This CDR3 is built from 11 residues. CDR3 region: CASSSGRELFF. For the CDR3, the DNA is TGTGCCAGCAGCTCGGGCCGGGAGCTGTTTTTT.

In its sample, this clonotype was seen a few times. This chain joins TRBV4-1 and TRBJ2-1, with 10 bases matching TRBD1. V lost 5 bases to trimming and J lost 8 bases; unmatched junction nucleotides: 6. CDR1 is MGHRA and CDR2 is YSYEKL in the germline V gene. The CDR3 has 14 residues. CDR3 protein: CASSGGQGTDEQFF. In DNA form, the CDR3 reads TGCGCCAGCAGCGGGGGACAGGGGACCGATGAGCAGTTCTTC.

This rearrangement joins TRBV7-9 to TRBJ1-1; D call uncertain. V was clipped by 5 bases and J by 4 bases, with 14 bases between them. CDR1 and CDR2 from the germline V gene are SEHNR and FQNEAQ (reference sequence). The CDR3 runs 14 residues. CDR3 sequence (DNA): TGTGCCAGCAGCATACTCGACCTGACCACTGAAGCTTTCTTT. Its protein is CASSILDLTTEAFF.

The chain links TRBV5-6 to TRBJ2-3; TRBD2 agrees at 9 bases. CDR1 SGHDT and CDR2 YYEEEE come from the germline V gene. The CDR3 spans 16 residues. With 0 bases clipped from V and 3 bases from J, the junction kept 5 bases outside the gene matches. The CDR3 DNA sequence: TGTGCCAGCAGCTTGGAGCGGGAGGTGAGGACAGATACGCAGTATTTT. Protein sequence: CASSLEREVRTDTQYF.

As DNA, the CDR3 is TGTGCCAGCAGCCCGGGGGGGGTCACTGTCACCGGGGAGCTGTTTTTT. Encoded protein: CASSPGGVTVTGELFF. This chain connects TRBV14 to TRBJ2-2; 8 bases are a match to TRBD2. With V trimmed by 4 bases and J by 4 bases, 8 bases remained unmatched. The CDR3 has 16 residues. Germline CDR1 reads SGHDN; CDR2 reads FVKESK.

This chain uses TRBV6-1 with TRBJ2-5; TRBD2 matches 7 bases. V lost 8 bases to trimming and J lost 0 bases; unmatched junction nucleotides: 6. The CDR3 is made up of 14 amino acids. Germline V gene data show CDR1 as MNHNS and CDR2 as SASEGT. In DNA form, the CDR3 reads TGTGCCAGCGCGGGGGTCCGATACCAAGAGACCCAGTACTTC. It translates to CASAGVRYQETQYF.

This clonotype was seen a few times. This chain joins TRBV29-1 and TRBJ1-1; D ambiguous. CDR1 and CDR2 (germline): SQVTM, ANQGSEA. There are 13 residues in the CDR3. V dropped 6 bases and J dropped 1 base, with 12 bases sitting between them. The CDR3 is CSVGATGNTEAFF. The CDR3 bases are TGCAGCGTAGGCGCGACGGGGAACACTGAAGCTTTCTTT. Together with reference TRBV29-1 and TRBJ1-1, the CDR3 gives the full variable domain: SAVISQKPSRDICQRGTSLTIQCQVDSQVTMMFWYRQQPGQSLTLIATANQGSEATYESGFVIDKFPISRPNLTFSTLTVSNMSPEDSSIYLCSVGATGNTEAFFGQGTRLTVV.

This clonotype has more than one count but fewer than ten. The chain couples TRBV15 to TRBJ1-5; 8 bases align to TRBD1. CDR1 LNHNV and CDR2 YYDKDF come from the germline V gene (reference sequence). The CDR3 runs 15 residues. J lost 6 bases, V lost 0 bases, and 4 bases had no gene match. Here the CDR3 DNA reads TGTGCCACCAGCAGAGACAGGGGGCAAGTTCAGCCCCAGCATTTT. Amino acids: CATSRDRGQVQPQHF.

Only a few counts were recorded for this clonotype. The rearrangement joins TRBV6-2 or TRBV6-3 to TRBJ1-1; tentatively, D is TRBD1 (5 bases). CDR3 length: 14 residues. The germline V gene has CDR1 MNHEY and CDR2 SVGEGT. V was cut by 2 bases and J by 2 bases, with 9 bases left in between. The CDR3 spells CASSYRGGNTEAFF. CDR3 nucleotides: TGTGCCAGCAGTTACAGGGGAGGAAACACTGAAGCTTTCTTT.

This clonotype appeared a few times. The chain employs TRBV20-1 and TRBJ1-4; D not certain. The CDR3 covers 13 residues. The germline V gene has CDR1 DFQATT and CDR2 SNEGSKA (reference sequence). The CDR3 here is CIERQVGNEKLFF. The CDR3 bases are TGCATCGAGCGGCAGGTTGGGAATGAAAAACTGTTTTTT.

The gene calls are TRBV9 and TRBJ1-1, with 9 bases aligning to TRBD1. The CDR3 extends over 15 amino acids. The V gene end was trimmed by 0 bases and the J gene end by 6 bases; junction bases not matched to a gene: 6. Germline CDR1 SGDLS, CDR2 YYNGEE. For the CDR3, the DNA is TGTGCCAGCAGCGTAGGGTTGGGACAGGGAGCTGAAGCTTTCTTT. Protein product: CASSVGLGQGAEAFF.